This T cell receptor (beta chain) is drawn from a study of shared clonotypes between healthy human individuals. The study's findings and limits: Sorted-subset sequencing, rarefaction showed, was incomplete despite large depth.

Sequencing was performed with immunoSEQ multiplex PCR; in TCRdb, only in-frame clones are kept and a portion is missing. The repertoire has millions of clones, approximately 95% of them found once; the top ten carry approximately 0.4%. Notes on this clone: The antigen remains unidentified.

The V gene's germline CDR1 is SGHNT and CDR2 YYREEE (reference sequence). The CDR3 has 13 amino acids. The V gene lost 9 bases and the J gene lost 0 bases, with 13 bases spanning the gap. Input material: naive CD4+ T cells from PBMCs. Subset indicated: CD45RA+ positively selected. The receptor was isolated from a man aged 18 to 29 in good health. Some clones in this sample may be carry-over from other donors' samples. The rearrangement joins TRBV5-4 to TRBJ2-7; the D is unclear. The chain's CDR3 is CATQERSSYEQYF. The CDR3 DNA follows: TGTGCCACCCAGGAGCGTAGCTCCTACGAGCAGTACTTC.